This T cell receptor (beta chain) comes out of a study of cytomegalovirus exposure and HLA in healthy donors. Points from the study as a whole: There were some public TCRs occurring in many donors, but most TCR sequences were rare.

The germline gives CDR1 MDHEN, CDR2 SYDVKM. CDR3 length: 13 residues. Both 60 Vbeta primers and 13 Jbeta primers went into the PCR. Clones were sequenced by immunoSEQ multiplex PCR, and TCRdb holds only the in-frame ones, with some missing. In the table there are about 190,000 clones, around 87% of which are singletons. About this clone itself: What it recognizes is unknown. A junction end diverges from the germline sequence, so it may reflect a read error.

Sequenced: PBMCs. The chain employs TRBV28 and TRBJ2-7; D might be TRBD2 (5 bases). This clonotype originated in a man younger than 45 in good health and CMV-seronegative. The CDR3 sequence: CVSSPSGAYEQYF. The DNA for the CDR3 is TGTGTCAGCAGTCCGTCCGGGGCCTACGAGCAGTACTTC.